Reported below is one TCR beta chain. The data were taken from a study of blood T cell repertoires in COVID-19. For the study at large: Sites in the United States, Italy and Spain provided acute and convalescent COVID-19 samples.

Germline CDR1 SEHNR, CDR2 FQNEAQ (reference sequence). The CDR3 is 15 amino acids. The V gene end was trimmed by 3 bases and the J gene end by 2 bases; junction bases not matched to a gene: 0. In the original processing: Reference gene primer amplification in the assay estimated nucleated cell counts. Using immunoSEQ multiplex PCR, the repertoire was profiled, and TCRdb retains in-frame clones only, with some absent. V, J and clone size reflect that table, while D and trimming were determined from the DNA. Altogether approximately 92,000 clones are present, 86% being singletons, with the ten largest covering 10% to 15%.

J is TRBJ2-1 and V is TRBV7-9; 11 nucleotides align to TRBD1. Sequenced: peripheral blood. The source is a woman in her fifties or sixties in a cohort sampled during active or convalescent COVID-19. CDR3 sequence: CASSLDRGPYNEQFF. CDR3 sequence (DNA): TGTGCCAGCAGCTTGGACAGGGGGCCCTACAATGAGCAGTTCTTC.